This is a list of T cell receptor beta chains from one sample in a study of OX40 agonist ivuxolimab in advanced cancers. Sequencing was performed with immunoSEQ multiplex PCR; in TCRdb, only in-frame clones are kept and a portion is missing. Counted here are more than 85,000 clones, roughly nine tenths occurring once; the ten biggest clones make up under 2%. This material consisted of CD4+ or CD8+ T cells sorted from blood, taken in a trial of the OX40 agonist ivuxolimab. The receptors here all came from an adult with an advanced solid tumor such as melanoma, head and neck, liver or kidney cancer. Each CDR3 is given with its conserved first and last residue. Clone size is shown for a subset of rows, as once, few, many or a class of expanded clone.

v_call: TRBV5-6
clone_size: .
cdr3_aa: CASSWGLIAGDGADTQYF

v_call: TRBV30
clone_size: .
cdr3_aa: CAWRKQGASGELFF

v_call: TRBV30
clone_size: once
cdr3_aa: CASQREVFDTQYF

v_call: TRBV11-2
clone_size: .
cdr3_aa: CASSLRGSGSSSYEQYF

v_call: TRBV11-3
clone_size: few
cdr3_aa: CASSLLPGQSGDTQYF

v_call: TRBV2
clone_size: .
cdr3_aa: CASSELPRNTGELFF

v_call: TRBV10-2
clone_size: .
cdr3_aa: CASSRTGFSNQPQHF

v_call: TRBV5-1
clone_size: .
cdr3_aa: CASSPSGPRSEQYF

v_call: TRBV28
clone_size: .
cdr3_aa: CASSEGQYNQPQHF

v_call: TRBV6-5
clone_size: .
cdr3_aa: CASSSRQGGFGYEQYF

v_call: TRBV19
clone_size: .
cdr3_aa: CASSIVTGNTEAFF

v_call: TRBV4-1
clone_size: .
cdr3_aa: CASSQDWSLASQRGTQYF

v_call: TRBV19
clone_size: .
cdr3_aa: CASSMGAGGNQPQHF

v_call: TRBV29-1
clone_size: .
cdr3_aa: CSVPGRGQYEQYF

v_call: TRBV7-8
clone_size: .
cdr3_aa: CASSSPGGGQFF

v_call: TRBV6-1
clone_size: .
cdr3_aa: CASNREGGLNSPLHF

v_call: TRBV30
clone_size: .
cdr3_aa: CAWNRLAESTDTQYF

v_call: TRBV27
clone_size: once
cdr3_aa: CASTFTDTQYF

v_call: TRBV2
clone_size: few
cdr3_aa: CASSGFNEQFF

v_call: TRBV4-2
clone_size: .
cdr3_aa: CASSQDPSGNIQYF

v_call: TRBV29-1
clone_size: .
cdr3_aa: CSVALGAEQYF

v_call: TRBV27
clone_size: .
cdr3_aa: CASRSDRVSYEQYF